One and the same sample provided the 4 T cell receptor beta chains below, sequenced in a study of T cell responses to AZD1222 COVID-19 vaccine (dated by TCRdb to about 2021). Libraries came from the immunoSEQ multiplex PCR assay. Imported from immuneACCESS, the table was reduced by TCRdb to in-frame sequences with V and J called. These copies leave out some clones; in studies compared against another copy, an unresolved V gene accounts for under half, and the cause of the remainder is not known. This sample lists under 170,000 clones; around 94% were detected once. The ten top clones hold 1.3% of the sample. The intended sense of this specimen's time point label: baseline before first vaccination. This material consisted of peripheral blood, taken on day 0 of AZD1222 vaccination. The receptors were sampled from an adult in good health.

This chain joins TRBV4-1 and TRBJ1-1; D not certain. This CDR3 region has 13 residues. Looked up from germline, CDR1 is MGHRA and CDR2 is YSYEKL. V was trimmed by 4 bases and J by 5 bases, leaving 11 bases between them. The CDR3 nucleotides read TGCGCCAGCAGCCTTTATCTAGGTACTGAAGCTTTCTTT. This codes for CASSLYLGTEAFF.

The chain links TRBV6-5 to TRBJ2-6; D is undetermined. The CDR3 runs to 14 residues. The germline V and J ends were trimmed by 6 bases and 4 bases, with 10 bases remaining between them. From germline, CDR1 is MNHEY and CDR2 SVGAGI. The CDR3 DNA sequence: TGTGCCAGCAGCCTTCCATCGGGGGCCAACGTCCTGACTTTC. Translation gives CASSLPSGANVLTF.

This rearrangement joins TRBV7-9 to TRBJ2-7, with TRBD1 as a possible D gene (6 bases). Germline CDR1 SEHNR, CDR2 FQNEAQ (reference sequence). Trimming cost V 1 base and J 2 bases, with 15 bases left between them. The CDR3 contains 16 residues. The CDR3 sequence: CASSLDPFGQTYEQYV. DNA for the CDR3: TGTGCCAGCAGCTTAGACCCTTTCGGACAGACCTACGAGCAGTACGTC.

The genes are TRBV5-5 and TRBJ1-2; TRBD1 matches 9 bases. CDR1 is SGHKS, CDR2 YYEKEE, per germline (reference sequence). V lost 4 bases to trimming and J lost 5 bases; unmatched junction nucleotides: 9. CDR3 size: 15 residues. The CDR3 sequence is CASSHQRQGDYGYTF. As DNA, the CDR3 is TGTGCCAGCAGCCACCAACGACAGGGGGATTATGGCTACACCTTC.